This T cell receptor (beta chain) is drawn from a study of blood T cell repertoires in COVID-19. Study context: The analysed material was cDNA or gDNA that came from T cells, B-cell-depleted T cells, or PBMCs.

The V gene's germline CDR1 is SNHLY and CDR2 FYNNEI. The CDR3 extends over 14 amino acids. Trimming cost V 4 bases and J 4 bases, with 13 bases left between them. In the original analysis: Amplification of reference gene primers was used by the study to estimate nucleated cell counts. Using immunoSEQ multiplex PCR, the repertoire was profiled, and TCRdb retains in-frame clones only, with some absent. The V and J calls and clone size are taken from that table; D and trimming were inferred from the DNA. The sample comprises some 78,000 clones, about 89% of which are singletons, and approximately 12% rests with the top ten.

The sequence was obtained from a man aged 70 or older with active or convalescent COVID-19. This sequence joins TRBV2 and TRBJ2-5, with D possibly TRBD1 on 5 matching bases. Sequencing used peripheral blood. The CDR3 bases are TGTGCCAGCAGTGGCGTAGGGGCCGGAGAGACCCAGTACTTC. This encodes CASSGVGAGETQYF.